This passage covers 22 T cell receptor beta chains from one sample sequenced in a study of T cells after yellow fever vaccination. TCRdb redid the calling of the 5' RACE reads with MiXCR, one entry per CDR3 protein. Seen here are some 350,000 distinct CDR3 sequences, 6.2% observed once, and the top ten hold over 12%. This specimen consisted of PBMCs, obtained 5 days after the yellow fever booster vaccination. The receptors were gathered from a young man who received the YFV17D yellow fever vaccine.

This clonotype has at least ten counts. The CDR3 spells CASSLARAGEQYF. Written as DNA, the CDR3 is TGTGCCAGCAGCTTAGCGAGGGCCGGCGAGCAGTACTTC. V gene TRBV7-2 combines with J gene TRBJ2-7; possible D gene TRBD2, 5 bases. CDR3 size: 13 residues. Germline V gene data show CDR1 as SGHTA and CDR2 as FQGNSA. Trimming shortened V by 0 bases and J by 6 bases, and 9 bases separated the two germline ends.

This chain uses TRBV24-1 with TRBJ2-3; D unclear. The CDR3 is made up of 12 amino acids. CDR1 is KGHDR, CDR2 SFDVKD, per germline. Trimming left V 0 bases short and J 8 bases short, with 5 bases between. Here the CDR3 reads CATSDLLSTQYF. DNA of the CDR3: TGTGCCACCAGTGATTTGCTTTCTACGCAGTATTTT.

This clonotype occurred many times. J is TRBJ1-3 and V is TRBV4-3; no firm D call. Germline lookup yields CDR1 LGHNA and CDR2 YSLEER. This CDR3 is built from 15 residues. Trimming removed 1 base from V and 0 bases from J, with 7 bases in between. CDR3 nucleotide sequence: TGCGCCAGCAGCCAAGTGGGAGACTCTGGAAACACCATATATTTT. Its translation is CASSQVGDSGNTIYF.

This clonotype has ten or more counts. This chain connects TRBV14 to TRBJ2-7; no clear D gene. Germline lookup yields CDR1 SGHDN and CDR2 FVKESK. The V and J ends lost 1 base and 3 bases respectively, with 7 bases between them. This CDR3 comprises 13 residues. CDR3 residues: CASSQGPDYEQYF. The CDR3 DNA reads TGTGCCAGCAGCCAAGGGCCAGACTACGAGCAGTACTTC. Full variable domain (rest looked up from reference TRBV14 and TRBJ2-7): EAGVTQFPSHSVIEKGQTVTLRCDPISGHDNLYWYRRVMGKEIKFLLHFVKESKQDESGMPNNRFLAERTGGTYSTLKVQPAELEDSGVYFCASSQGPDYEQYFGPGTRLTVT.

This clonotype was seen a handful of times. Here the CDR3 reads CSARGGTSGRHEQFF. DNA of the CDR3: TGCAGTGCTAGAGGGGGGACTAGCGGGAGGCATGAGCAGTTCTTC. This chain links TRBV20-1 with TRBJ2-1, with 15 nucleotides matching TRBD2. This CDR3 comprises 15 residues. Germline CDR1 and CDR2: DFQATT and SNEGSKA (reference sequence). J was trimmed by 8 bases and V by 1 base; bases with no gene match: 3.

This clonotype was counted a few times. The chain combines TRBV7-2 with TRBJ2-1; D ambiguous. The CDR3 length is 15 residues. CDR1 and CDR2 from the germline V gene are SGHTA and FQGNSA. V lost 5 bases to trimming and J lost 5 bases, with 16 bases between them. CDR3 residues: CASSPNWGRDNEQFF. CDR3 DNA: TGTGCCAGCAGCCCCAATTGGGGAAGGGACAATGAGCAGTTCTTC.

This clonotype was picked up many times. In DNA form, the CDR3 reads TGCAGTGCTGTGGGGGGAGAGACCCAGTACTTC. This codes for CSAVGGETQYF. V is TRBV20-1 and J is TRBJ2-5, with D possibly TRBD2 on 6 matching bases. V gave up 5 bases and J gave up 4 bases, with 8 bases separating them. The CDR3 contains 11 residues. In germline, CDR1 is DFQATT, CDR2 SNEGSKA (reference sequence).

This clonotype was seen a handful of times. CDR3 sequence: CASTQDRGITKNIQYF. CDR3 in DNA: TGTGCCAGCACCCAGGACAGGGGAATCACCAAAAACATTCAGTACTTC. The genes are TRBV6-2 or TRBV6-3 and TRBJ2-4; 9 bases align to TRBD1. Germline lookup yields CDR1 MNHEY and CDR2 SVGEGT. V lost 7 bases, J lost 2 bases, and 9 bases stayed unmatched. This CDR3 spans 16 amino acids.

A few counts support this clonotype. This chain joins TRBV20-1 and TRBJ1-1; perhaps TRBD1 as D (6 bases). The CDR3 totals 12 residues. Per the germline V gene, CDR1 is DFQATT and CDR2 is SNEGSKA (reference sequence). CDR3 region: CTRQAGTAEAFF. The CDR3 DNA follows: TGCACGAGACAGGCCGGCACCGCTGAAGCTTTCTTT.

This clonotype was seen ten or more times. This chain joins TRBV6-2 or TRBV6-3 and TRBJ2-1; D gene unclear. Trimming cost V 6 bases and J 0 bases, with 15 bases left between them. The CDR3 covers 16 residues. Germline CDR1 reads MNHEY; CDR2 reads SVGEGT. CDR3: CASRWQPASSYNEQFF. The CDR3 coding sequence is TGTGCCAGCAGGTGGCAGCCTGCCAGCTCCTACAATGAGCAGTTCTTC.

This chain joins TRBV18 and TRBJ2-1; the D gene is possibly TRBD2 (6 bases). The germline V gene has CDR1 KGHSH and CDR2 LQKENI. This CDR3 contains 16 residues. V lost 3 bases and J 0 bases, leaving 12 bases between the germline ends. The CDR3 is CASSPIADSSYNEQFF. The CDR3 DNA reads as TGTGCCAGCTCACCCATAGCGGATAGCTCCTACAATGAGCAGTTCTTC.

This clonotype occurred a few times. V is TRBV15 and J is TRBJ2-2; D perhaps matches TRBD2 (7 bases). V was shortened by 6 bases and J by 0 bases, with 14 bases between the two germline ends. Germline V gene lookup returns CDR1 LNHNV and CDR2 YYDKDF (reference sequence). CDR3 size: 16 residues. The CDR3 reads CATSKGGLTNTGELFF. The CDR3 coding sequence is TGTGCCACCAGTAAAGGGGGACTAACGAACACCGGGGAGCTGTTTTTT.

This clonotype was recorded a few times. The CDR3 bases are TGTGCCAGCAGCCAACCCGGGGGGTACGAGCAGTACTTC. It encodes CASSQPGGYEQYF. V and J are TRBV3-1 and TRBJ2-7, with 7 nucleotides matching TRBD2. The CDR3 extends over 13 amino acids. V lost 2 bases, J lost 4 bases, and 2 bases stayed unmatched. Germline CDR1 reads LGHDT; CDR2 reads YNNKEL (reference sequence).

Remarks on this clonotype: The junction does not match germline at one end; this may be a read error. The V gene is TRBV20-1, the J gene TRBJ2-7; 12 nucleotides align to TRBD2. The germline V gene has CDR1 DFQATT and CDR2 SNEGSKA (reference sequence). This CDR3 comprises 16 residues. CDR3 coding DNA: TGCTGTGCTCAGCCGACTAGCGGGAGAATGCGTTACGAGCAGTACTTC. Its translation: CCAQPTSGRMRYEQYF.

V and J are TRBV14 and TRBJ2-2; no clear D. The CDR3 spans 16 residues. Trimming removed 2 bases at V and 3 bases at J, with 13 bases between. Looked up from germline, CDR1 is SGHDN and CDR2 is FVKESK. This CDR3 reads CASSQSLDRYTGELFF. DNA of the CDR3: TGTGCCAGCAGCCAAAGCCTGGACCGATACACCGGGGAGCTGTTTTTT.

The rearrangement uses TRBV20-1 and TRBJ1-2; no reliable D call. CDR1 and CDR2 (germline): DFQATT, SNEGSKA (reference sequence). V dropped 4 bases and J dropped 3 bases, with 3 bases sitting between them. CDR3 length equals 10 residues. The CDR3 loop reads CSATDYGYTF. DNA for the CDR3: TGCAGTGCTACCGACTATGGCTACACCTTC.

The V and J genes are TRBV12-3 or TRBV12-4 and TRBJ2-1; D remains ambiguous. The CDR3 contains 13 residues. With 7 bases removed from V and 8 bases from J, the gap between germline ends came to 15 bases. The CDR3 here is CASTRQDVDEQFF. CDR3 DNA: TGTGCCAGCACCCGGCAGGACGTTGATGAGCAGTTCTTC.

This clonotype came up many times. This chain uses TRBV10-3 with TRBJ2-2; D is unclear. This CDR3 region has 11 residues. Germline V CDR1 and CDR2: ENHRY, SYGVKD. Trimming removed 10 bases from V and 1 base from J, with 4 bases in between. In DNA, the CDR3 is TGTGCCAACCAGAACACCGGGGAGCTGTTTTTT. It specifies CANQNTGELFF.

At least ten counts were recorded for this clonotype. V gene TRBV12-3 or TRBV12-4 combines with J gene TRBJ1-4; TRBD1 aligns across 8 bases. V gave up 6 bases and J gave up 3 bases; unmatched junction bases: 9. CDR3 length: 16 amino acids. The CDR3 DNA is TGTGCCAGCAGACCCCGGGCGGGACAGGCTAATGAAAAACTGTTTTTT. It codes for CASRPRAGQANEKLFF.

A remark on this clonotype: A read error may be the cause here, since a much bigger clone is one base away. CDR3 DNA sequence: TGCAGTGCACAATACAGGGGACTGGCCCAGTACTTC. It yields the protein CSAQYRGLAQYF. This sequence joins TRBV20-1 and TRBJ2-5; possibly TRBD1 for D (7 bases). V shed 6 bases and J shed 9 bases, with 17 bases lying between them. The CDR3 extends over 12 amino acids. Germline CDR1 and CDR2: DFQATT and SNEGSKA (reference sequence).

With regard to this clonotype: Sequence at one end of the junction differs from germline and may be a read error. The rearrangement joins TRBV20-1 to TRBJ2-3; 10 bases match TRBD1. This CDR3 comprises 17 residues. Germline V gene lookup returns CDR1 DFQATT and CDR2 SNEGSKA (reference sequence). The DNA for the CDR3 is TGCTGTGCTAGAGCGGCCGGACAGGGGGGGTCCACAGATACGCAGTATTTT. It translates to CCARAAGQGGSTDTQYF.

In this sample, this clonotype turned up a few times. The V call is TRBV4-3, the J call TRBJ1-1, with 7 bases matching TRBD1. Germline values: CDR1 LGHNA, CDR2 YSLEER. The CDR3 extends over 16 amino acids. The V gene end was trimmed by 3 bases and the J gene end by 3 bases; junction bases not matched to a gene: 10. CDR3 sequence reads: CASSQRGQGVYTEAFF. The CDR3 DNA follows: TGCGCCAGCAGCCAGAGGGGGCAGGGGGTCTACACTGAAGCTTTCTTT.